Sequencing of this T cell receptor (beta chain) was carried out in a study of OX40 agonist ivuxolimab in advanced cancers. For context, the study as a whole: Ivuxolimab was an agonistic, fully human IgG2 monoclonal antibody directed against OX40 (CD134), a costimulatory receptor. Prior anti-PD-1, anti-PD-L1 or anti-CTLA-4 therapy was permitted, and checkpoint inhibitors had been received by roughly 40% of dose-escalation patients. Of the roughly 51 patients in dose escalation, 19 had hepatocellular carcinoma, approximately 15 had melanoma, 9 had renal cell carcinoma and 9 had head and neck cancer. The paper reports the monotherapy dose-escalation portion (N of about 54 patients) of the phase I ivuxolimab trial. A male proportion of around 83% and a mean age of 60 years, ranging from about 20 to 85, were recorded for the dose-escalation cohort. The point of sequencing TCRbeta in the periphery was to test whether ivuxolimab changed TCR sequence diversity and drove clonal T-cell expansion. Intravenous ivuxolimab was administered to patients every 2 weeks at six dose levels: 0.01, 0.1, 0.3, 1.5, 3 and 10 mg/kg. Three dose-escalation patients achieved partial responses, one with hepatocellular carcinoma and two with cutaneous melanoma. Findings and caveats that apply to the study as a whole: Low levels of normalized T-cell clonal expansion were also shown by some nonresponding patients. In the 0.1-3.0 mg/kg groups, partial responders were among the patients with the lowest normalized peripheral clonal expansion, particularly in CD8+ T cells. On average, CD8+ T cells showed more expanded clones than CD4+ T cells after ivuxolimab. Clonal expansion of both CD4+ and CD8+ blood T cells was observed from baseline to week 6 at doses 0.1 to 3.0 mg/kg. The antigen specificity of the clonally expanded peripheral T cells was not determined.

Genomic DNA was extracted from sorted cells for sequencing of the TCRbeta CDR3 region. The immunoSEQ Assay was used to sequence the TCRbeta CDR3 regions. TCRdb took over this immuneACCESS table, retaining in-frame rearrangements with V and J assigned. Such tables are incomplete; in checked studies, under half of the missing clones stem from an unresolved V gene, and the remainder is unexplained. This sample gives around 41,000 clones in total; nearly 90% of them show up just once. About 13% of the sample is in the top ten clones. Notes on this clone: Its antigen specificity is not known. Base qualities were left out, and no much larger clone turns up one base away.

At the junction V is shortened by 5 bases and J by 4 bases, with 18 bases in between. Taken from the germline V gene, the CDR1 and CDR2 loops are SGHDT and YYEEEE. Taken from cysteine to phenylalanine, the CDR3 has 16 residues. Just the 48-base CDR3 DNA is kept, in frame starting at base 1. The trial excluded patients who had a history of autoimmune disease or who were on systemic immunosuppression. Peripheral blood for TCR sequencing was collected from all dose cohorts at baseline, on cycle 4 day 1, and on cycle 7 day 1. The samples were taken from a phase I, first-in-human, multicenter, open-label dose-escalation trial of ivuxolimab. Adults with locally advanced or metastatic melanoma, renal cell, hepatocellular, or head and neck squamous cell carcinoma were enrolled in the trial. CD4+ and CD8+ T cells were sorted separately from peripheral blood before TCR sequencing.

Here the chain combines TRBV5-6 and TRBJ2-2, with a tentative D gene TRBD2 over 5 matching bases. Sequencing used CD4+ or CD8+ T cells sorted from blood, obtained in a trial of the OX40 agonist ivuxolimab. The TCR comes from an adult with an advanced solid tumor such as melanoma, head and neck, liver or kidney cancer. In nucleotides, the sequence is TGTGCCAGCAGGTGGATGGGGAGAGGGAGCACCGGGGAGCTGTTTTTT. This encodes CASRWMGRGSTGELFF.